One and the same sample provided the 5 T cell receptor beta chains below, sequenced in a study of T cells in Graves' hyperthyroidism and ophthalmopathy. RNA transcripts served as the template for amplifying TCR beta CDR3 regions. The HTBI primer set was used in a first-round RT-PCR of the TCR CDR3. TCRdb reprocessed the multiplex PCR reads with MiXCR, giving one entry per CDR3 protein. The sample contains 550,000 to 650,000 distinct CDR3 sequences, around 15% of which appear only once. Input material: blood. All receptors derive from a woman in her thirties or forties with Graves' hyperthyroidism.

The chain recombines TRBV12-3 or TRBV12-4 with TRBJ1-3, with D unresolved. Trimming cost V 6 bases and J 8 bases, with 8 bases left between them. The CDR3 contains 11 residues. Here the CDR3 reads CASSSLDTIYF. The CDR3 DNA follows: TGTGCCAGCAGCTCCCTTGACACCATATATTTT.

This clonotype occurred a few times. The CDR3 reads CSARDFRREGPQYF. The DNA of the CDR3 is TGCAGTGCTAGAGATTTCCGGCGGGAGGGCCCCCAGTACTTC. The rearrangement joins TRBV20-1 to TRBJ2-5; 9 bases agree with TRBD2. The trim removed 0 bases at V and 9 bases at J, leaving 8 bases unmatched. The CDR3 sequence is 14 residues long. Germline V gene sequence: CDR1 DFQATT, CDR2 SNEGSKA (reference sequence).

This clonotype was observed many times. The V gene is TRBV28, the J gene TRBJ1-2, with D maybe TRBD1 (5 bases). Germline V gene sequence: CDR1 MDHEN, CDR2 SYDVKM. This CDR3 comprises 15 residues. Trimming pared 1 base from V and 3 bases from J, leaving 12 bases between. CDR3 in amino acids: CASSLSGMGDYGYTF. CDR3 DNA: TGTGCCAGCAGTTTATCAGGGATGGGCGACTATGGCTACACCTTC.

In its sample, this clonotype was seen many times. The V call is TRBV24-1, the J call TRBJ2-5; 10 bases match TRBD1. The ends lost 4 bases at V and 4 bases at J; junction bases unmatched: 5. The CDR3 contains 15 residues. The germline V gene encodes CDR1 KGHDR and CDR2 SFDVKD. In nucleotides, the CDR3 is TGTGCCACCAGTGACCCGGGACAGGGGACAGAGACCCAGTACTTC. Residues: CATSDPGQGTETQYF.

This clonotype was recorded many times. The chain employs TRBV7-2 and TRBJ2-5, with D tentatively TRBD2 (5 bases). The ends were cut back, 2 bases at V and 0 bases at J, with 7 bases in the middle. This CDR3 spans 14 amino acids. Germline V gene sequence: CDR1 SGHTA, CDR2 FQGNSA. The CDR3 DNA sequence: TGTGCCAGCAGCTTAAGGCGGGACCAAGAGACCCAGTACTTC. Translation gives CASSLRRDQETQYF.